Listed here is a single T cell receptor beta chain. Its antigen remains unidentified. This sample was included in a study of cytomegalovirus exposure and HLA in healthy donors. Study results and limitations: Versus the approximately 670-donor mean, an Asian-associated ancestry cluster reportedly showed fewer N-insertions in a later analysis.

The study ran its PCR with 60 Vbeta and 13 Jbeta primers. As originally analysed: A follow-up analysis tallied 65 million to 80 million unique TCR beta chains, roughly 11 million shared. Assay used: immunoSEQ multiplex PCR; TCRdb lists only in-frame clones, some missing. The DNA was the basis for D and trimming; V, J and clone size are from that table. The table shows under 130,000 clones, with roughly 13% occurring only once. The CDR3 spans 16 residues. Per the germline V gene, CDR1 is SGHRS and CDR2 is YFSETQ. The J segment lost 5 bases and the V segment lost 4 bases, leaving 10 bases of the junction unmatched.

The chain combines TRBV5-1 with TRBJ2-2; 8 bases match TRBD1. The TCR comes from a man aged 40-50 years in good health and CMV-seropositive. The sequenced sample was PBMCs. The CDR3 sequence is CASSPWTGMGTGELFF. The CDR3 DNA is TGCGCCAGCAGCCCCTGGACAGGGATGGGGACCGGGGAGCTGTTTTTT.